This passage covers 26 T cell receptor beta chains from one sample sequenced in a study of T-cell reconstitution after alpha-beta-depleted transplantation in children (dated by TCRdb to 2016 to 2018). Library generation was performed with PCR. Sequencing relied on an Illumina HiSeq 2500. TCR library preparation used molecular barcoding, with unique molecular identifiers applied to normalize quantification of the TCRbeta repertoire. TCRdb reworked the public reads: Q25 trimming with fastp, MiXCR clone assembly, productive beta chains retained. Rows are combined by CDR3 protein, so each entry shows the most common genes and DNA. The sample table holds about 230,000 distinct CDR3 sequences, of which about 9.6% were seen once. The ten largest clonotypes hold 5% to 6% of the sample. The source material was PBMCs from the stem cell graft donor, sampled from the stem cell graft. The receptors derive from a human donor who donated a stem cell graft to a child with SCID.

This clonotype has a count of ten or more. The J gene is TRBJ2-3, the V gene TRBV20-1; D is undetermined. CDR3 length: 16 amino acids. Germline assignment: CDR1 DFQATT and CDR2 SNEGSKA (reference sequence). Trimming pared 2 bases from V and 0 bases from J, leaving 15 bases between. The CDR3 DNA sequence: TGCAGTGCTAGACCACGGACGGCCGCCAGCACAGATACGCAGTATTTT. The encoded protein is CSARPRTAASTDTQYF.

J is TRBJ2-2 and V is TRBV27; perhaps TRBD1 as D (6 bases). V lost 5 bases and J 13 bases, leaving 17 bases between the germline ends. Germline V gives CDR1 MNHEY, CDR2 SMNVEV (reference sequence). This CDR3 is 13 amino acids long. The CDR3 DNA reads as TGTGCCAGCAGTCTACTTACAGGGCGAGGGCTGTTTTTT. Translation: CASSLLTGRGLFF.

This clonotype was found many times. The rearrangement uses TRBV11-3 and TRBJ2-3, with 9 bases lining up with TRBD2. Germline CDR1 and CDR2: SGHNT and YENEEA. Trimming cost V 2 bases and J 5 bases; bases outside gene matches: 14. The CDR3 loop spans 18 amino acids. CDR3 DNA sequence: TGTGCCAGCAGCTTACGTGGTGGGGGCGGGGGGGCAGGAGATACGCAGTATTTT. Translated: CASSLRGGGGGAGDTQYF. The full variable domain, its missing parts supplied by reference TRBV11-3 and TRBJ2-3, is EAGVVQSPRYKIIEKKQPVAFWCNPISGHNTLYWYLQNLGQGPELLIRYENEEAVDDSQLPKDRFSAERLKGVDSTLKIQPAELGDSAVYLCASSLRGGGGGAGDTQYFGPGTRLTVL.

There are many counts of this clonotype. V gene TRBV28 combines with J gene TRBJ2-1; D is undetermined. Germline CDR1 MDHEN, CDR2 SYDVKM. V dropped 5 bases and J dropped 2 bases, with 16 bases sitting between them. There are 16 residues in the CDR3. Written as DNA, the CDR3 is TGTGCCAGCAGTCCCCCCGCCATCACCGCCTACAATGAGCAGTTCTTC. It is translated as CASSPPAITAYNEQFF.

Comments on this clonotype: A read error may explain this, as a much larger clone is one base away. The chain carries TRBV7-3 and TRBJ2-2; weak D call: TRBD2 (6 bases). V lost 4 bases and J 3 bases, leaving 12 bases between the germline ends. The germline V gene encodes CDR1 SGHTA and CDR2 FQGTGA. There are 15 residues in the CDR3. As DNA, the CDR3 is TGTGCCAGCAGCTCGGGACTGGCGCACACCGGGGAGCTGTTTTTT. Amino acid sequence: CASSSGLAHTGELFF.

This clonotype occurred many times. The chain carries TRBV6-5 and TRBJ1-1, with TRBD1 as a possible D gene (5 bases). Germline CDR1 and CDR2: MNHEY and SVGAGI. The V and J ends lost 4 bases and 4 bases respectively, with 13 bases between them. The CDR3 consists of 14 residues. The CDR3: CASSSWGSGTEAFF. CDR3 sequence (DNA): TGTGCCAGCAGTTCTTGGGGGTCGGGCACTGAAGCTTTCTTT.

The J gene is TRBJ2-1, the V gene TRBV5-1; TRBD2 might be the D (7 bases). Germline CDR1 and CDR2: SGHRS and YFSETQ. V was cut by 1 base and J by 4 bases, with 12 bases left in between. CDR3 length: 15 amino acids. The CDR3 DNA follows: TGCGCCAGCAGCTTGTCCGGGGGGCTTTACAATGAGCAGTTCTTC. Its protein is CASSLSGGLYNEQFF.

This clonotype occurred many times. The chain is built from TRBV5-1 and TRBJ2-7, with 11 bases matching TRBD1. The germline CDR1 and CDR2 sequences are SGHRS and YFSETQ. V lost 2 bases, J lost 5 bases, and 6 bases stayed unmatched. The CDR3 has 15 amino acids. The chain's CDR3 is CASSFSRTGGHEQYF. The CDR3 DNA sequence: TGCGCCAGCAGCTTCTCCCGGACAGGGGGCCACGAGCAGTACTTC.

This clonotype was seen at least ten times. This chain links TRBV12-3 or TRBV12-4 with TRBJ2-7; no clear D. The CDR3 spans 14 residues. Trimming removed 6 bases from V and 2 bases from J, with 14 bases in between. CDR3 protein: CASSPAYTTYEQYF. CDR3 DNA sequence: TGTGCCAGCAGCCCGGCCTACACGACCTACGAGCAGTACTTC.

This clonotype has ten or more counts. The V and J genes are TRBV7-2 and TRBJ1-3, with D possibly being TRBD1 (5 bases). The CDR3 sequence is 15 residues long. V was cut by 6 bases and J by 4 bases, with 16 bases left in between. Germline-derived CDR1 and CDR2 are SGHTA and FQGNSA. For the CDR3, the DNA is TGTGCCAGCAGGTTCAACCGGGCAGGGGGAAACACCATATATTTT. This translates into CASRFNRAGGNTIYF. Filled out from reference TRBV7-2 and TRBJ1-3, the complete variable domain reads GAGVSQSPSNKVTEKGKDVELRCDPISGHTALYWYRQSLGQGLEFLIYFQGNSAPDKSGLPSDRFSAERTGGSVSTLTIQRTQQEDSAVYLCASRFNRAGGNTIYFGEGSWLTVV.

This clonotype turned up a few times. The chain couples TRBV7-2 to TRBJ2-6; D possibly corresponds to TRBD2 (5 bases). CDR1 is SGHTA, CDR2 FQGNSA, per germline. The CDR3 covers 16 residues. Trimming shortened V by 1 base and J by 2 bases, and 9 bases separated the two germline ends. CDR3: CASSLVGVPGANVLTF. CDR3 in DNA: TGTGCCAGCAGCTTAGTCGGGGTTCCTGGGGCCAACGTCCTGACTTTC. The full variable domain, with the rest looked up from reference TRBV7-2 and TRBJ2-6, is GAGVSQSPSNKVTEKGKDVELRCDPISGHTALYWYRQSLGQGLEFLIYFQGNSAPDKSGLPSDRFSAERTGGSVSTLTIQRTQQEDSAVYLCASSLVGVPGANVLTFGAGSRLTVL.

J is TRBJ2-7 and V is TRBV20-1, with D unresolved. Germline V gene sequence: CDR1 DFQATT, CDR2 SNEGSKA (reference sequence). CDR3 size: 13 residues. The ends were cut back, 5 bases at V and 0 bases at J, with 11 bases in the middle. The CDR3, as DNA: TGCAGTGCTGTCACCCAGAGCTCCTACGAGCAGTACTTC. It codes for CSAVTQSSYEQYF.

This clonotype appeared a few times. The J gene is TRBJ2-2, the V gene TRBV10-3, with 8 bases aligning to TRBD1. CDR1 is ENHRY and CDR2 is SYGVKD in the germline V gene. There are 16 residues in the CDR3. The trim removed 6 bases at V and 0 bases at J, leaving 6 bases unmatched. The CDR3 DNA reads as TGTGCCATCAGGATAGGACAGGGTGCGAACACCGGGGAGCTGTTTTTT. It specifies CAIRIGQGANTGELFF.

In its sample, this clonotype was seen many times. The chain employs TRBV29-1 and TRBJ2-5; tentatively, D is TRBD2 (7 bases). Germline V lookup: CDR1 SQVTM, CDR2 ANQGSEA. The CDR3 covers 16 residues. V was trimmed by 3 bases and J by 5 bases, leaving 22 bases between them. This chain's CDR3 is CSVDGHLRGGWETQYF. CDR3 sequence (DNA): TGCAGCGTTGACGGGCACCTAAGGGGGGGATGGGAGACCCAGTACTTC.

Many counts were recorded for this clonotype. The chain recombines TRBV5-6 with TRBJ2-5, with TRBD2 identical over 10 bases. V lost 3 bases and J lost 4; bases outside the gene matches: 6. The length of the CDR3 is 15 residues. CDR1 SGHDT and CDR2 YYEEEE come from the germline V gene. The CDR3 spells CASSWYSGGRETQYF. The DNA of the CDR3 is TGTGCCAGCAGCTGGTATAGCGGGGGGAGAGAGACCCAGTACTTC.

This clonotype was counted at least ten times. The chain's CDR3 is CSAQTSGGGSTDTQYF. Written as DNA, the CDR3 is TGCAGTGCCCAGACTAGCGGGGGTGGAAGCACAGATACGCAGTATTTT. This chain uses TRBV20-1 with TRBJ2-3; 12 bases are shared with TRBD2. With V trimmed by 6 bases and J by 0 bases, 7 bases remained unmatched. Germline loops: CDR1 DFQATT, CDR2 SNEGSKA (reference sequence). CDR3 length: 16 amino acids.

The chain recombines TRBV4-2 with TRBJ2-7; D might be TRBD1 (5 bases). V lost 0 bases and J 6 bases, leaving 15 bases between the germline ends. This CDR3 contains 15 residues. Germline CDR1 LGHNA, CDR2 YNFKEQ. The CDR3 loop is CASSQDMSGMGEQYF. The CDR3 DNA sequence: TGTGCCAGCAGCCAAGATATGTCAGGGATGGGCGAGCAGTACTTC.

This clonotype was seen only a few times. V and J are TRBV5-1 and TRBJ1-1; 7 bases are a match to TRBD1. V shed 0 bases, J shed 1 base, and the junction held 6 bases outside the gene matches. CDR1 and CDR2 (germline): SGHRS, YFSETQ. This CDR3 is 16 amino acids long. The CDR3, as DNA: TGCGCCAGCAGCTTGGGACCGGGACAGCCGAACACTGAAGCTTTCTTT. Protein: CASSLGPGQPNTEAFF.

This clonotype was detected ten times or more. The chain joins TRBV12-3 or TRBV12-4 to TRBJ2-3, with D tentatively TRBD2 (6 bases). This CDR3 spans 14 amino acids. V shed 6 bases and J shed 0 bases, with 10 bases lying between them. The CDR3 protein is CASRRGSSTDTQYF. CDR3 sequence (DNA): TGTGCCAGCAGGCGGGGCTCGAGCACAGATACGCAGTATTTT.

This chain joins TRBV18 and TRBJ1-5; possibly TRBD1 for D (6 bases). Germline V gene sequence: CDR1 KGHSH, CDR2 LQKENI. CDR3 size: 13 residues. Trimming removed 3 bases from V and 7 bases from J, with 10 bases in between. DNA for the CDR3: TGTGCCAGCTCACCCCAGGACAGCCAGCCCCAGCATTTT. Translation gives CASSPQDSQPQHF. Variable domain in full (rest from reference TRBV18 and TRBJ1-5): NAGVMQNPRHLVRRRGQEARLRCSPMKGHSHVYWYRQLPEEGLKFMVYLQKENIIDESGMPKERFSAEFPKEGPSILRIQQVVRGDSAAYFCASSPQDSQPQHFGDGTRLSIL.

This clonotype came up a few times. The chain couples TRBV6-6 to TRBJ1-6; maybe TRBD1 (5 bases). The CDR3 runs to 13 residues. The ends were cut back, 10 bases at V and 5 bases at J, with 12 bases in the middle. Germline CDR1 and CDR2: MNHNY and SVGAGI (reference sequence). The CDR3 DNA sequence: TGTGCCACCACGGGACGGAATAATTCACCCCTCCACTTT. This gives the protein CATTGRNNSPLHF.

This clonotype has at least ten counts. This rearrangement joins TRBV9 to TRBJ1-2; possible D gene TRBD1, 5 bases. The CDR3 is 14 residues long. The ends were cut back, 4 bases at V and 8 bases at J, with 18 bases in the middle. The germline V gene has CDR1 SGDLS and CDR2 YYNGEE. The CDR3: CASSTTGPTLGYTF. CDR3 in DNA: TGTGCCAGCAGCACTACGGGACCGACTTTGGGCTACACCTTC.

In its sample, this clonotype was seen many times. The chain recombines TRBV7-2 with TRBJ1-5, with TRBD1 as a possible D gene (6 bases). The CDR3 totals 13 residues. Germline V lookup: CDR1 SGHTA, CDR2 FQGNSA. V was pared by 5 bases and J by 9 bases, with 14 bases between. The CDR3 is CASSEGGQGPQHF. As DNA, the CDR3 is TGTGCCAGCAGCGAGGGGGGCCAGGGGCCCCAGCATTTT.

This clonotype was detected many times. As DNA, the CDR3 is TGTGCCACCAGTGATTTGCGGCAGGGTGGCATTCAGTACTTC. It codes for CATSDLRQGGIQYF. This chain uses TRBV24-1 with TRBJ2-4, with D possibly being TRBD1 (5 bases). Deletions cut 0 bases from V and 9 bases from J, with 11 bases between. The CDR3 is 14 residues long. Germline CDR1 and CDR2: KGHDR and SFDVKD.

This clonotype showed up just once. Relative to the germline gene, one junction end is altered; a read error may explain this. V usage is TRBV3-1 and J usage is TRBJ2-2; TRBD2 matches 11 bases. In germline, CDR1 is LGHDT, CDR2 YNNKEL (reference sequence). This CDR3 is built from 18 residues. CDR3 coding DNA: TGTGCCAGCTGCCAAGATCAGGCTAGCGGGGGGATTTCCGGGGAGCTGTTTTTT. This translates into CASCQDQASGGISGELFF.

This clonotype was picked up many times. DNA of the CDR3: TGTGCCAGCAGCTTCCCGGGGCGATATCAGCCCCAGCATTTT. It specifies CASSFPGRYQPQHF. The rearrangement joins TRBV7-2 to TRBJ1-5; possible D gene TRBD1, 5 bases. V was shortened by 3 bases and J by 5 bases, with 11 bases between the two germline ends. Looked up from germline, CDR1 is SGHTA and CDR2 is FQGNSA. The CDR3 is 14 residues long.